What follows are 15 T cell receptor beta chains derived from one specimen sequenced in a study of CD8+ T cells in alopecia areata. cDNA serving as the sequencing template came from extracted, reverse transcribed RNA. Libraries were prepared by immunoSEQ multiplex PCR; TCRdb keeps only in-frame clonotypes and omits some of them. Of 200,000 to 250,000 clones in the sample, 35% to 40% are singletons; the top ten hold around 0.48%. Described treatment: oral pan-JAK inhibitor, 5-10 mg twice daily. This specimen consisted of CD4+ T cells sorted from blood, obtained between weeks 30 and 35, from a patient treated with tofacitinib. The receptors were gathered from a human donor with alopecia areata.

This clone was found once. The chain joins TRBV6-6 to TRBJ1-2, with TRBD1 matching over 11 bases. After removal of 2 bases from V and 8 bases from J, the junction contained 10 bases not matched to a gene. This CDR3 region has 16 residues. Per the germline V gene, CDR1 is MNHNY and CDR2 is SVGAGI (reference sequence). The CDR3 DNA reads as TGTGCCAGCAGTTACGATCTGGACAGGGGGCTTTGGGGCTACACCTTC. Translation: CASSYDLDRGLWGYTF.

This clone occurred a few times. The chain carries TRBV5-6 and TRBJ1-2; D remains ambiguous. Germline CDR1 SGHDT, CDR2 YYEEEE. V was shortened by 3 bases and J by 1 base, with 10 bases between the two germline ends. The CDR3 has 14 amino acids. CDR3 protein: CASSSGGGNYGYTF. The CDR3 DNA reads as TGTGCCAGCAGCTCTGGAGGCGGTAACTATGGCTACACCTTC. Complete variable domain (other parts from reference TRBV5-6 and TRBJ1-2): DAGVTQSPTHLIKTRGQQVTLRCSPKSGHDTVSWYQQALGQGPQFIFQYYEEEERQRGNFPDRFSGHQFPNYSSELNVNALLLGDSALYLCASSSGGGNYGYTFGSGTRLTVV.

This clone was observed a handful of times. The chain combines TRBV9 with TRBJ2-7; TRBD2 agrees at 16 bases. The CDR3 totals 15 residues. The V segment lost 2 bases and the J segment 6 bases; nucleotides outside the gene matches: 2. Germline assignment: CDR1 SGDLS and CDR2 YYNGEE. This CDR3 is CASSVGTSGRGEQYF. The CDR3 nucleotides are TGTGCCAGCAGCGTTGGGACTAGCGGGAGGGGCGAGCAGTACTTC.

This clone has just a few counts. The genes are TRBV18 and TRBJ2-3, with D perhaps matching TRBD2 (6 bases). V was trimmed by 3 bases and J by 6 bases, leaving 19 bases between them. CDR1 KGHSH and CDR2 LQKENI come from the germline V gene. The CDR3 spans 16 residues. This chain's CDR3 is CASSPNGGPAGDTQYF. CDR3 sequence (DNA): TGTGCCAGCTCACCGAACGGGGGACCAGCGGGCGATACGCAGTATTTT.

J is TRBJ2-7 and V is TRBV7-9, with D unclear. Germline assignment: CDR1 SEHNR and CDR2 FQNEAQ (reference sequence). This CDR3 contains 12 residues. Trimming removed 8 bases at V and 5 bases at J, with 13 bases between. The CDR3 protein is CASVGLGDEQYF. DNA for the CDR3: TGTGCCAGCGTTGGCCTGGGCGACGAGCAGTACTTC.

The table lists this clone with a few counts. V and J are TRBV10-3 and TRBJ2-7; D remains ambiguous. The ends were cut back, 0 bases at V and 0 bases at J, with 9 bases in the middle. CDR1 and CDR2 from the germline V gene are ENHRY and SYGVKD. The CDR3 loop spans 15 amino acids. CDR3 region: CAISESNDGSYEQYF. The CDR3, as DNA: TGTGCCATCAGTGAGTCTAATGACGGCTCCTACGAGCAGTACTTC.

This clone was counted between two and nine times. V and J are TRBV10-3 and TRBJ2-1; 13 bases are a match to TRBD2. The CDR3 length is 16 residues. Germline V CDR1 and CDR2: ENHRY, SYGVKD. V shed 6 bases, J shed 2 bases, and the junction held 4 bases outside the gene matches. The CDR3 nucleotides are TGTGCCATCAGGGAGACTAGCGGGGGGCCCTACAATGAGCAGTTCTTC. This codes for CAIRETSGGPYNEQFF.

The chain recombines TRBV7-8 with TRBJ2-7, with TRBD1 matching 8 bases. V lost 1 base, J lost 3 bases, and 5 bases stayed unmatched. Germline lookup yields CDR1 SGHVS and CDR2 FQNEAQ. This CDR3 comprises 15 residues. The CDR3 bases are TGTGCCAGCAGCTTAGGTGGGACAGGCCGCTACGAGCAGTACTTC. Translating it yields CASSLGGTGRYEQYF.

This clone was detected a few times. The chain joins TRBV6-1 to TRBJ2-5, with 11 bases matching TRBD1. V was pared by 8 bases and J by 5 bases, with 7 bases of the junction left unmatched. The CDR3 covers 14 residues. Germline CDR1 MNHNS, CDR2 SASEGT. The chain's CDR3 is CASGSDRGLETQYF. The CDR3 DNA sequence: TGTGCCAGCGGATCGGACAGGGGGCTTGAGACCCAGTACTTC.

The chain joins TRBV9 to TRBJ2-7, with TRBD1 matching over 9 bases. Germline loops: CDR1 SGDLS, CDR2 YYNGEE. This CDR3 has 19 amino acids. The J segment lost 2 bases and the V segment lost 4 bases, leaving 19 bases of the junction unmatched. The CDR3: CASSPPTSTSGTGTYEQYF. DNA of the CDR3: TGTGCCAGCAGCCCACCAACAAGCACTTCCGGGACAGGGACCTACGAGCAGTACTTC.

This chain's CDR3 is CSVVAGTGDYGYTF. Here the CDR3 DNA reads TGCAGCGTTGTGGCAGGGACGGGGGACTATGGCTACACCTTC. This sequence joins TRBV29-1 and TRBJ1-2, with a tentative D call TRBD1 (5 bases). Germline V CDR1 and CDR2: SQVTM, ANQGSEA. The CDR3 runs 14 residues. V was pared by 4 bases and J by 3 bases, with 15 bases between.

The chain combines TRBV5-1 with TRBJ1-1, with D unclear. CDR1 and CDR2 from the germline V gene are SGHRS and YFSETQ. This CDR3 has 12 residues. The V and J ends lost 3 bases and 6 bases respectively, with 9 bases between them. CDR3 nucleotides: TGCGCCAGCAGCTCCGGGTCCCCTGAAGCTTTCTTT. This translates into CASSSGSPEAFF.

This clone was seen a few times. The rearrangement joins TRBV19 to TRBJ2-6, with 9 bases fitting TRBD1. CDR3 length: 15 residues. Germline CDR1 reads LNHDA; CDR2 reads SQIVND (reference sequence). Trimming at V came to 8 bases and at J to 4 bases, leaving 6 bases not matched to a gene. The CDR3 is CASLRTGAGANVLTF. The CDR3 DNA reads TGTGCCAGTTTACGGACAGGGGCGGGGGCCAACGTCCTGACTTTC.

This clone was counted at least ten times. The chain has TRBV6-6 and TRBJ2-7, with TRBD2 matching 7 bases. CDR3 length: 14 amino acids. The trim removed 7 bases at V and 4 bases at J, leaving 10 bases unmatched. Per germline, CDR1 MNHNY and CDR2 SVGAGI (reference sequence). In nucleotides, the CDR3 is TGTGCCAGCACGGCAGCGGGGAGCATATACGAGCAGTACTTC. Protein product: CASTAAGSIYEQYF.

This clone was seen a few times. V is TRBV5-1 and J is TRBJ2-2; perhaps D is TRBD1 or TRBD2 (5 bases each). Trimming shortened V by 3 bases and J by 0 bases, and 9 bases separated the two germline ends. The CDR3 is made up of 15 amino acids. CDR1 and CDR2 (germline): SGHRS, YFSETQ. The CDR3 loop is CASSSGTPNTGELFF. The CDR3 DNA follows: TGCGCCAGCAGCTCCGGGACCCCGAACACCGGGGAGCTGTTTTTT.